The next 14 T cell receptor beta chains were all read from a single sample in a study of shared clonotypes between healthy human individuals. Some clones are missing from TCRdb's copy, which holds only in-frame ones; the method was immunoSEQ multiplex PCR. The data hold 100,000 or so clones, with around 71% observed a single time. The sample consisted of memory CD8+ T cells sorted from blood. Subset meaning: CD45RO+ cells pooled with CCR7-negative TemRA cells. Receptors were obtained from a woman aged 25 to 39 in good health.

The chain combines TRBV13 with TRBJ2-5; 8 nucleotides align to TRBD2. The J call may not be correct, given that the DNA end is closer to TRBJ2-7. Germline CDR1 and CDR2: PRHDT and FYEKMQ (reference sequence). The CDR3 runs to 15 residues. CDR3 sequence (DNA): TGTGCCAGCAGCTTAGGATCGAGCGGGAGTACCGAGCAGTACTTC. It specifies CASSLGSSGSTEQYF.

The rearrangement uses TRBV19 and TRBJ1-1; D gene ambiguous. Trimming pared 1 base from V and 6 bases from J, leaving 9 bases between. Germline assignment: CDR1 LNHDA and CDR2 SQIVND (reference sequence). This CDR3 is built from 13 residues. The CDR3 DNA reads TGTGCCAGTAGTATAGTTGAGGCGGCTGAAGCTTTCTTT. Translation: CASSIVEAAEAFF.

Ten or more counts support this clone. CDR3 amino acids: CASSSTGRKYEQYF. The DNA of the CDR3 is TGTGCCAGCAGTTCGACAGGGCGGAAGTACGAGCAGTACTTC. This chain links TRBV7-8 with TRBJ2-7; 7 bases fit TRBD1. V trimming: 6 bases; J trimming: 4 bases; junction bases outside the gene matches: 9. Germline values: CDR1 SGHVS, CDR2 FQNEAQ. The CDR3 has 14 amino acids.

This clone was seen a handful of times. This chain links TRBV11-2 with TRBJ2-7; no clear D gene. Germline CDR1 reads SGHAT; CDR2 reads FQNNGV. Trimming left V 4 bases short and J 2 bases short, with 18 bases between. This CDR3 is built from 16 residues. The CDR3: CASSSIDFAGAYEQYF. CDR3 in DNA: TGTGCCAGCAGCTCGATTGACTTCGCTGGGGCCTACGAGCAGTACTTC.

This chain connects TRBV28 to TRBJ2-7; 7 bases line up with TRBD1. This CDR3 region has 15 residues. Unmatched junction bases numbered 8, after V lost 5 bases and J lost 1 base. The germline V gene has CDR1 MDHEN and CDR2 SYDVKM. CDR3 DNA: TGTGCCAGCAGTCCATGGACAGGTTTGTCCTACGAGCAGTACTTC. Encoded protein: CASSPWTGLSYEQYF.

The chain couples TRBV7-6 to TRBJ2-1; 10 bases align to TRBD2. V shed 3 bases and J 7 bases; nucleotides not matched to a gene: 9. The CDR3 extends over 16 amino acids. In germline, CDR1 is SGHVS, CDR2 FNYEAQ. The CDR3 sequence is CASSFPLAGVGNEQFF. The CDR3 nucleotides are TGTGCCAGCAGCTTCCCGCTAGCGGGAGTCGGTAATGAGCAGTTCTTC. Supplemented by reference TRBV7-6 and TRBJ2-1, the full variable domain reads GAGVSQSPRYKVTKRGQDVALRCDPISGHVSLYWYRQALGQGPEFLTYFNYEAQQDKSGLPNDRFSAERPEGSISTLTIQRTEQRDSAMYRCASSFPLAGVGNEQFFGPGTRLTVL.

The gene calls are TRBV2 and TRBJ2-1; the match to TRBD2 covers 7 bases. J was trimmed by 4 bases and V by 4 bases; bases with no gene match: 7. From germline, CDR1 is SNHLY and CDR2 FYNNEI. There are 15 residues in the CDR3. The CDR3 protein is CASSAVPGGYNEQFF. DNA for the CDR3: TGTGCCAGCAGTGCCGTTCCGGGGGGATACAATGAGCAGTTCTTC.

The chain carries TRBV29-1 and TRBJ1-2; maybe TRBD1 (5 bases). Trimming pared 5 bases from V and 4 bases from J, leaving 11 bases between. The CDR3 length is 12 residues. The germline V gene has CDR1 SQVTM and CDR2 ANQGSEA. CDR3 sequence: CSVFDGTYGYTF. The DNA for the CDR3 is TGCAGCGTTTTTGATGGGACCTATGGCTACACCTTC.

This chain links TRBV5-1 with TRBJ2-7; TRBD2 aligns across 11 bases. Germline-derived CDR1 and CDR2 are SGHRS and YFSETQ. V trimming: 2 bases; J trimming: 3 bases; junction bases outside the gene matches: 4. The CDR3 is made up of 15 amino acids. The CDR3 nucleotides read TGCGCCAGCAGCTTTACTAGCGGGAGTAACTACGAGCAGTACTTC. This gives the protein CASSFTSGSNYEQYF.

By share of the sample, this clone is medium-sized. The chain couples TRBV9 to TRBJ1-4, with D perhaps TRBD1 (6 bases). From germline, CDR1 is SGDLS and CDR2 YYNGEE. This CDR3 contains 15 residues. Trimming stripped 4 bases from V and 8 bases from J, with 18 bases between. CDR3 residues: CASSFGGSPTEKLFF. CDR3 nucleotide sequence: TGTGCCAGCAGCTTCGGGGGCAGCCCAACGGAAAAACTGTTTTTT.

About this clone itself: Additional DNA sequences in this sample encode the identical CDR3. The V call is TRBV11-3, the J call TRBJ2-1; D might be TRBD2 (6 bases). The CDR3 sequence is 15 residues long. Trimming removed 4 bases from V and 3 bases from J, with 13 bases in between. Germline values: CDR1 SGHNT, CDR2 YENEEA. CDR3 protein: CASSSSGTGYNEQFF. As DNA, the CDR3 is TGTGCCAGCAGCTCTTCAGGGACTGGCTACAATGAGCAGTTCTTC.

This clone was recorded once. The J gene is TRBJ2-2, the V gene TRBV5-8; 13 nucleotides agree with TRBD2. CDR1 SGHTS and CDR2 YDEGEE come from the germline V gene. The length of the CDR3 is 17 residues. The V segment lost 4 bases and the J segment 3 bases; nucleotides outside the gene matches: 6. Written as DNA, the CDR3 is TGTGCCAGCAGCGCCGGACTAGCGGGAGTGCACACCGGGGAGCTGTTTTTT. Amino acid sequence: CASSAGLAGVHTGELFF.

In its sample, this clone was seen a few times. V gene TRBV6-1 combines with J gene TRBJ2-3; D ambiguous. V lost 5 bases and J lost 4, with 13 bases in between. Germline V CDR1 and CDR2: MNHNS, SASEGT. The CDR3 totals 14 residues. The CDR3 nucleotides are TGTGCCAGCAGTACAGCTCTCAACCCAGATACGCAGTATTTT. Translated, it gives CASSTALNPDTQYF.

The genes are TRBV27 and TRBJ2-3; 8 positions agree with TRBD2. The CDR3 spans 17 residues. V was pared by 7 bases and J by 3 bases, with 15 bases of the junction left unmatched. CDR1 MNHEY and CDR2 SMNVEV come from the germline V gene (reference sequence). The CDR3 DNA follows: TGTGCCAGCACCCCTCTCGTGCGGGAGGATCGGACAGATACGCAGTATTTT. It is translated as CASTPLVREDRTDTQYF.